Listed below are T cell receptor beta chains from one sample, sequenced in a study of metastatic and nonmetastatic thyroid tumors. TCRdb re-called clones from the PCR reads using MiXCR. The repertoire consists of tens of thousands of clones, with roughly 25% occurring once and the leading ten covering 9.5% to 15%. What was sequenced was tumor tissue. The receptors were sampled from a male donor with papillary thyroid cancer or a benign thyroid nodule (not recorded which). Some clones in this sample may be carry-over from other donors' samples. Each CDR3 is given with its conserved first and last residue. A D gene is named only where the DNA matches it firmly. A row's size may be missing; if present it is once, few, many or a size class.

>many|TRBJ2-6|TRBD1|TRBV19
TGTGCCAGTACTCGTACAGGGGCTGGGGCCAACGTCCTGACTTTC
CASTRTGAGANVLTF
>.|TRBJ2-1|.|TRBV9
TGTGTCAGCAGCGTAGCTACAGGACTATCGGTAAACAATGAGCAGTTCTTC
CVSSVATGLSVNNEQFF
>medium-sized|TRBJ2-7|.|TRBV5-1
TGCGCCAGCAGCTTGGCCGGCAGAAACGCGGTGGACTCCTACGAGCAGTACTTC
CASSLAGRNAVDSYEQYF
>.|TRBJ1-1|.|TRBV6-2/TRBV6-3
TGTGCCAGCAGTTACCCCGCGGCCGAAAATTTCTTT
CASSYPAAENFF
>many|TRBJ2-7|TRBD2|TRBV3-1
TGTGCCAGCAGCCAGGGGGGGAAAGACGAGCAGTACTTC
CASSQGGKDEQYF
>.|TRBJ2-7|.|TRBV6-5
TGTGCCAGCAGTTACCCTTGGACAGACGAGCATTACTTC
CASSYPWTDEHYF
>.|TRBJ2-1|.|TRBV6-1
TGTGCCAGCAGTGCCGCTGGGGGAGGCGAGCAGTTCTTC
CASSAAGGGEQFF
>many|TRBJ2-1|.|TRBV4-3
TGCGCCAGCAGCCAAGGCGGACGGAATGAGCAGTTCTTC
CASSQGGRNEQFF
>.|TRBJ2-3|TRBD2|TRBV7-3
TGTGCCAGCAGCTTATATGGGGGGGAGACAGATACGCAGTATTTT
CASSLYGGETDTQYF
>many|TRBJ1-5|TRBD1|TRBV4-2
TGTGCCAGCAGCCCCCGGGACAGAGGAGATCAGCCCCAGCATTTT
CASSPRDRGDQPQHF
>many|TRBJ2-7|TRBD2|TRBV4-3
TGCGCCAGCAGCCAAGAAAGTAGCGGGAGTAGTTACGAGCAGTACTTC
CASSQESSGSSYEQYF
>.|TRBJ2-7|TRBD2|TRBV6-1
TGTGCCAGCACCCAGTCGGGAGCGGGGTCCGAGCAGTACTTC
CASTQSGAGSEQYF
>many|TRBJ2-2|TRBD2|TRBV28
TGTGCCAGCAGGGTGAGCGGGACCGTCGGGGAGCTGTTTTTT
CASRVSGTVGELFF
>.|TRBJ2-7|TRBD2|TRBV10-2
TGCGCCAGCATCGGACTAGCGGGGGGTGTCTCCTACGAGCAGTACTTC
CASIGLAGGVSYEQYF
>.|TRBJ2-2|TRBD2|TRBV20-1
TGCAGTGCTGTAAAGACTAGCGGGAAAAACCGGGAGCTATTTTTT
CSAVKTSGKNRELFF
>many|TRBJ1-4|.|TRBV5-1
TGCGCCAGCAGCTTGGGCGGCGTAAATGAAAAACTGTTTTTT
CASSLGGVNEKLFF
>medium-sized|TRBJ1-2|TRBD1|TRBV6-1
TGTGCCAGCACTGACAGAGGGGGCAACTATGGCTACACCTTC
CASTDRGGNYGYTF
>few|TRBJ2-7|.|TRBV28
TGTGCCAGCGGCCTTACAGGGCTCGAGCAGTACTTC
CASGLTGLEQYF
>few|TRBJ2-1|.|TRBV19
TGTGCCAGTAGTATAGATCACTACTGGGAGCAGTTCTTC
CASSIDHYWEQFF
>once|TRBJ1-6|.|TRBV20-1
TGCAGAGCTAGAGATCTAATGGGGGGAGGGTCTAATTCACCCCTCAACTTT
CRARDLMGGGSNSPLNF
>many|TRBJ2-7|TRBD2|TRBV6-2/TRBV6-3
TGTGCCAGCAGTTACGAACTAGCGGGAGCACACGAGCAGTACTTC
CASSYELAGAHEQYF
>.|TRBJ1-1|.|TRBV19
TGTGCCAGTATAAAAGAGCCAGGTCGGCACACTGAAGCTTTCTTT
CASIKEPGRHTEAFF
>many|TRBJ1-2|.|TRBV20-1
TGCAGTGCTCACTCGGACTTGTCGTTGTACGGCTACACCTTC
CSAHSDLSLYGYTF
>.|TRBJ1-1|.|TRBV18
TGTGCCAGCTCACCGTATAGGCCGGGGAAGAGGACTGAAGCTTTCTTT
CASSPYRPGKRTEAFF
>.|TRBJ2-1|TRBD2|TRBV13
TGTGCCAGCTCAGGACTAGCGGGAGCAATTTACCCAACCAATGAGCAGTTCTTC
CASSGLAGAIYPTNEQFF
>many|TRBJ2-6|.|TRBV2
TGTGCCAGCAGTGTTGGTCCAACTGGGGCCAACGTCCTGACTTTC
CASSVGPTGANVLTF
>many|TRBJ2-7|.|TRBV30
TGTGCCTGGAGGGATTGGGGGCCCCTCCGAGAGCAGTACTTC
CAWRDWGPLREQYF
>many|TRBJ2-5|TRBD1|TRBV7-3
TGTGCCAGCAGCCCTAGACAGGGAATGTCTGAAGAGACCCAGTACTTC
CASSPRQGMSEETQYF
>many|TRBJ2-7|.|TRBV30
TGTGCCTGGAGTTTCGGACACACCTACGAGCAGTACTTC
CAWSFGHTYEQYF
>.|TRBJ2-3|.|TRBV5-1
TGCGCCAGCAGCTTGGACGACGCAGATACGCAGTATTTT
CASSLDDADTQYF
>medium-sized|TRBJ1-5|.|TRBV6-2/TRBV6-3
TGTGCCAGCAGCTTGGAGGAGGACTTAGAGGAACAGCCCCAGCATTTT
CASSLEEDLEEQPQHF
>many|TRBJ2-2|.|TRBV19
TGTGCCAGTCTAAGGGGGTCCGGGGAGCTGTTTTTT
CASLRGSGELFF
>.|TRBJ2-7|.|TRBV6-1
TGTGCCAGCAGTCCGCCAGGCCACGAGCAGAACTTC
CASSPPGHEQNF
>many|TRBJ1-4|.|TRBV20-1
TGCAGTGCCCCACAGGGATTTGTTGAAAAACTGTTTTTT
CSAPQGFVEKLFF
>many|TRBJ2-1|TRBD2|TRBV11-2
TGTGCCAGCAGCTTAGTTCCGACTAGCGGGGGCGGAAATGAGCAGTTCTTC
CASSLVPTSGGGNEQFF
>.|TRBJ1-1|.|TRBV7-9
TGTGCCAGCAGCGGGGACCTAAACACTGAAGCTTTCTTT
CASSGDLNTEAFF
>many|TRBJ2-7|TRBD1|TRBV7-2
TGTGCCAGCAGTCAAACGCCCAGGGGGCGTGACGAGCAGTACTTC
CASSQTPRGRDEQYF
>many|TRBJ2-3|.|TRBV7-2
TGTGCCAGCAGCTTAGAGGGAATAACAGATACGCAGTATTTT
CASSLEGITDTQYF
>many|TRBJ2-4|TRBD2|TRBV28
TGTGCCAGCAGTCACCCCCGGGCTAGCGGGGATCCCTTGGGCAAAAACATTCAGTACTTC
CASSHPRASGDPLGKNIQYF